The clone carrying this T cell receptor (beta chain) has at least ten counts. Its specificity is not known. This specimen belongs to a study of Graves' ophthalmopathy and Graves' hyperthyroidism. RNA transcripts were the template, and TCR beta CDR3 regions were amplified from them. Second-round multiplex PCR followed a first-round RT-PCR using HTBI primers. In TCRdb, the multiplex PCR reads were re-called with MiXCR into one record per CDR3 protein. Among roughly 700,000 distinct CDR3 sequences listed, 40% were seen once. The CDR3 sequence is 14 residues long. The J segment lost 3 bases and the V segment lost 7 bases, leaving 5 bases of the junction unmatched. Germline lookup yields CDR1 ENHRY and CDR2 SYGVKD. Every ophthalmopathy donor presented moderate-to-severe activity, CAS ≥3, NOSPECS ≥4 and duration under 3 months. Other autoimmune diseases, uncontrolled infections, pregnancy or lactation ruled patients out of participation. Fresh peripheral blood, 10 ml, was the PBMC source.

Study results and limitations: Ophthalmopathy could be told apart from stable hyperthyroidism by a 13-signature model (about 88% sensitivity, roughly 81% specificity).

The chain employs TRBV10-3 and TRBJ1-3; TRBD1 matches 8 bases. Sequenced input: peripheral blood. The sequence was collected from an adult man with Graves' ophthalmopathy. This CDR3 reads CAINTDRDGNTIYF. Written as DNA, the CDR3 is TGTGCCATCAATACGGACAGGGATGGAAACACCATATATTTT.